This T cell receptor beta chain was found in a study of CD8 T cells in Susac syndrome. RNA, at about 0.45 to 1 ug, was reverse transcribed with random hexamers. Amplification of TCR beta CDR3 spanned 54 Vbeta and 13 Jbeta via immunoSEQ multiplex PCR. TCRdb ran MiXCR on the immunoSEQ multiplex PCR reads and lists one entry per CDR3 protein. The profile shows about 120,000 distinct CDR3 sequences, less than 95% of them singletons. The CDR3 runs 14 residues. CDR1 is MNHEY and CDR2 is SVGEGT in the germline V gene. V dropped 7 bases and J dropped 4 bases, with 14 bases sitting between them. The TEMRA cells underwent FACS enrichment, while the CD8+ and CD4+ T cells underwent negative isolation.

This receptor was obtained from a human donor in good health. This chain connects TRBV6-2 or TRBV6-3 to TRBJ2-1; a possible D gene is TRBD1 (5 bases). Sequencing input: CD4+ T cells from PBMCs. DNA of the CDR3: TGTGCCAGCATCAGGGATTGGGATTACAATGAGCAGTTCTTC. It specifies CASIRDWDYNEQFF.